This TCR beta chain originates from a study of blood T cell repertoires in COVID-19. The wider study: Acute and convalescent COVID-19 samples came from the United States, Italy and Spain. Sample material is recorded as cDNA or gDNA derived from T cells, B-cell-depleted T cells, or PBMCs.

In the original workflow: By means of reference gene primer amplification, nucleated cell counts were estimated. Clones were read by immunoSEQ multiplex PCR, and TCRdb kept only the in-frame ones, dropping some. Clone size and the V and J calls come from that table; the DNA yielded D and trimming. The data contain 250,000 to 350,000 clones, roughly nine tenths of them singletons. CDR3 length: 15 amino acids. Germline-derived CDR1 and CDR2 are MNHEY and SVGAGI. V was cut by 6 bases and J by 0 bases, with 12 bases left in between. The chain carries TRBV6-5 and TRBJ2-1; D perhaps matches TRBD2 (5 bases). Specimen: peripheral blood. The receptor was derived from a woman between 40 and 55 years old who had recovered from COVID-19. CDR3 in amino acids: CASSRWESSYNEQFF. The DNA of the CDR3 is TGTGCCAGCAGCCGGTGGGAGAGCTCCTACAATGAGCAGTTCTTC.